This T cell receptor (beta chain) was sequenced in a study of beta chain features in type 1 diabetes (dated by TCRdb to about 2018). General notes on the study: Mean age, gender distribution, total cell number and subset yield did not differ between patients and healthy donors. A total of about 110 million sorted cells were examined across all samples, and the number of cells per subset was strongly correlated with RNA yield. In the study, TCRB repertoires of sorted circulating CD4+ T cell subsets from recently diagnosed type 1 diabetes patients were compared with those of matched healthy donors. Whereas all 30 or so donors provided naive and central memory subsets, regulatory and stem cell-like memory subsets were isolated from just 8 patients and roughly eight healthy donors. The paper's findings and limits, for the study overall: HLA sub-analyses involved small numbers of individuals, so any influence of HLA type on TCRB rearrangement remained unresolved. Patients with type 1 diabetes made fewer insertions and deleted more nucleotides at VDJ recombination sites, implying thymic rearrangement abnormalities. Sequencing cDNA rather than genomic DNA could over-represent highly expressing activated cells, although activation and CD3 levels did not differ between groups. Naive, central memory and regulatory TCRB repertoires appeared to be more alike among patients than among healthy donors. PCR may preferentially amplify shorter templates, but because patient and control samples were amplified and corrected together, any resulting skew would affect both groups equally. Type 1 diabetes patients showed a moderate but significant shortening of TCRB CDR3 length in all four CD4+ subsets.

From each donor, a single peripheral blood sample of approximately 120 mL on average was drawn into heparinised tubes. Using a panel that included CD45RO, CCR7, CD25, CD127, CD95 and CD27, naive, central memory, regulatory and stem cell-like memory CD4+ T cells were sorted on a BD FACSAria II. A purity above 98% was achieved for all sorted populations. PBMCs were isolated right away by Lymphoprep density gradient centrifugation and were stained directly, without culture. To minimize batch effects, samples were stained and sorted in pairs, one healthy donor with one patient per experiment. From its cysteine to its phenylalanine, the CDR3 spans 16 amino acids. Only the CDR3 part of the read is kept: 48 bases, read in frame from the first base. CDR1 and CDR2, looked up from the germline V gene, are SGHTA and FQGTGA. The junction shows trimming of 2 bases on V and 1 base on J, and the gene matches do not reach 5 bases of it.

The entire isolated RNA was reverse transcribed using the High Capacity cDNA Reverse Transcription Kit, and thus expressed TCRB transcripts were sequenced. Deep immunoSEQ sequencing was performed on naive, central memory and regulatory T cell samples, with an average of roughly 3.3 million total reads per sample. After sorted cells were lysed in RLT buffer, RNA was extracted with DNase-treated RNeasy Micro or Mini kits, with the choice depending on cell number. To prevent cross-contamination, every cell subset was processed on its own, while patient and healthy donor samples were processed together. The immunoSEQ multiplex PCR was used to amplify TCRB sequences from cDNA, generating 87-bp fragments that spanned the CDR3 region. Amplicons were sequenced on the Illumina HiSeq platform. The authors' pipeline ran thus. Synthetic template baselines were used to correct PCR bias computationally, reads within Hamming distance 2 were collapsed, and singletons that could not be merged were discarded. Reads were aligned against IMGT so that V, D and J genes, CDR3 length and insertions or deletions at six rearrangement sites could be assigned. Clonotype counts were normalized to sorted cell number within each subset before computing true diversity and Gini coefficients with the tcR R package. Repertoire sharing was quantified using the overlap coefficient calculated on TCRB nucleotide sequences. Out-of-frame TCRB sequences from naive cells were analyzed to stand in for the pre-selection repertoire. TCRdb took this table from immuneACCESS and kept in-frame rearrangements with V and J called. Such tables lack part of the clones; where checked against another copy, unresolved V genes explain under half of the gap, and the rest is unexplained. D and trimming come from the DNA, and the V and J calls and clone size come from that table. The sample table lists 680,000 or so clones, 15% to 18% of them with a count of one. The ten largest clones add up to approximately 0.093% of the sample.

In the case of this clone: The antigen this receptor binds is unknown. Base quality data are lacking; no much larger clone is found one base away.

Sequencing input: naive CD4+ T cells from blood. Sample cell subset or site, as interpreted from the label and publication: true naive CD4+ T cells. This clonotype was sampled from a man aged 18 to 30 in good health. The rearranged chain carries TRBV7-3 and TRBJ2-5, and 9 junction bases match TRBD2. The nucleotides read TGTGCCAGCAGCTTAGGTGCGACTAGCGGCCAAGAGACCCAGTACTTC. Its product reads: CASSLGATSGQETQYF.